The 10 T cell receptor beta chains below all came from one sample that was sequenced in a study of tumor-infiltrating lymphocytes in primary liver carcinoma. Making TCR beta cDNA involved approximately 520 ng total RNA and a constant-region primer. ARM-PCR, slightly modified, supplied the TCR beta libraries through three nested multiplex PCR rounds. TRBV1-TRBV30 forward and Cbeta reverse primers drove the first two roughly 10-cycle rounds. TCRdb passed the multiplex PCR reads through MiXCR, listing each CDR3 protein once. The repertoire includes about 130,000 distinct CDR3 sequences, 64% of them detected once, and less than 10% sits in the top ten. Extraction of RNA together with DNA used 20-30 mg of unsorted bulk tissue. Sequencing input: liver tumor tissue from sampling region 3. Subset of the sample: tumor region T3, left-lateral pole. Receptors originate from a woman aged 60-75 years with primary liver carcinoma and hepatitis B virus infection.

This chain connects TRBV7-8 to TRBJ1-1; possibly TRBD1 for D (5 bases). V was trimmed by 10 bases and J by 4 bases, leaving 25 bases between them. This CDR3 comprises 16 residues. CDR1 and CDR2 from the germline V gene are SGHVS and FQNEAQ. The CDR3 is CANRLQETSRGTEAFF. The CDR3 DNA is TGTGCCAACAGGCTCCAAGAGACCTCCCGTGGCACTGAAGCTTTCTTT.

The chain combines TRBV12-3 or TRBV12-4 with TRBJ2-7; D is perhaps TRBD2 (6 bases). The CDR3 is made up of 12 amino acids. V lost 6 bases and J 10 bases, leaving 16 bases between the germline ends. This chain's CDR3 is CASSPLEGEQYF. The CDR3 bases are TGTGCCAGCAGCCCCTTGGAGGGAGAACAGTACTTC.

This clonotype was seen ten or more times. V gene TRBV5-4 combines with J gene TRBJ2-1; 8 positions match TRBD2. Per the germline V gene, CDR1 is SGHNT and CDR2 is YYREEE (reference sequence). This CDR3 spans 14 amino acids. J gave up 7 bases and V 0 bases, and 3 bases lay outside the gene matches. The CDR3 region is CASSLEVAGNEQFF. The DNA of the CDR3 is TGTGCCAGCAGCTTGGAGGTAGCGGGAAATGAGCAGTTCTTC.

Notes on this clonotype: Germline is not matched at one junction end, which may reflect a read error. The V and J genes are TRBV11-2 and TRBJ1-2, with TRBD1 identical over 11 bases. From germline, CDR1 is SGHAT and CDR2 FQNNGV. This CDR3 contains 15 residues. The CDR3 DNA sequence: TGTACCAGCAGCTTGGTGGGACAGGGGGATGGTGGCTACACCTTC. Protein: CTSSLVGQGDGGYTF.

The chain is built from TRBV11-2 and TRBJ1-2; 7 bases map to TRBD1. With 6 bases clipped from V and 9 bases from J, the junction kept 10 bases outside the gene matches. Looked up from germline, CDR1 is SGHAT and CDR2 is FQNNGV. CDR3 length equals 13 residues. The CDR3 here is CASSASNRGCYTF. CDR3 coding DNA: TGTGCCAGCAGTGCATCTAACAGGGGTTGCTACACCTTC.

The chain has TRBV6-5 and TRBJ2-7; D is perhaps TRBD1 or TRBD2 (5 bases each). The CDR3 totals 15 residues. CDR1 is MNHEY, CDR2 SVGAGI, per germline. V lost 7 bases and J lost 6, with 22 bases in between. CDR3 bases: TGTGCCAGCAATCAGGCCGGGACCTCCATGGGCGAGCAGTACTTC. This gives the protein CASNQAGTSMGEQYF.

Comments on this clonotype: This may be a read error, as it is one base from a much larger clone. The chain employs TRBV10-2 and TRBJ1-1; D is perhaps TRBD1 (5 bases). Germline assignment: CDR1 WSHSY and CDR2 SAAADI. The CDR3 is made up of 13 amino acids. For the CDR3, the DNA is TGCACCAGCAGTGAGGGACGGCTTATTGAAGCTTTCTTT. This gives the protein CTSSEGRLIEAFF.

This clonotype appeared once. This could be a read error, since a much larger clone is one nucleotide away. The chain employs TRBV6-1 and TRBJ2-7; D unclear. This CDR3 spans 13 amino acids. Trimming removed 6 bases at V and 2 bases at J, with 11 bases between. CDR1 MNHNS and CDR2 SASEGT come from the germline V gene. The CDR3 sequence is CASRPQVTYEQYF. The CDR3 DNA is TGTGCCAGCAGACCACAAGTCACCTACGAGCAGTACTTC.

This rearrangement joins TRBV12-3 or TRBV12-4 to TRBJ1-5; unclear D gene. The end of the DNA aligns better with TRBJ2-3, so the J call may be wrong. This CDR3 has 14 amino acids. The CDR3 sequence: CASSLALNHQPQYF. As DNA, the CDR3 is TGTGCCAGCAGTTTAGCGTTAAACCATCAGCCCCAGTATTTT.

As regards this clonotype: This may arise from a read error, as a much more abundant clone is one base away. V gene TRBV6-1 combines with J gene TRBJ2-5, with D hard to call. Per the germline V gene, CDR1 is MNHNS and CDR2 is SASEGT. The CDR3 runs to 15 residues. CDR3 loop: CASSEASRVFETHYF. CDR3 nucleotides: TGTGCCAGCAGTGAAGCCAGTCGGGTTTTCGAGACCCACTACTTC.